This T cell receptor (beta chain) derives from a study of type 1 and type 2 diabetes patients. The germline CDR1 and CDR2 sequences are SGHDT and YYEEEE. This CDR3 comprises 15 residues. Trimming took off 1 base at V and 4 bases at J, with 13 bases between the two ends. In this sample, this clonotype turned up once. PCR was run on genomic DNA. A primer set of 30 forward and 13 reverse primers amplified the CDR3. Each CDR3 protein is one row after TCRdb ran MiXCR on the multiplex PCR reads. The table lists 250,000 or so distinct CDR3 sequences, 45% to 60% of them singletons, with approximately 14% in the top ten.

This sequence originates from a young man with type 2 diabetes. This chain uses TRBV5-6 with TRBJ2-3, with D unclear. Specimen: peripheral blood mononuclear cells (PBMCs). The CDR3 DNA sequence: TGTGCCAGCAGCTTGTCGTTTCCGGGCGCAGATACGCAGTATTTT. Translating gives CASSLSFPGADTQYF. Complete variable domain (other parts from reference TRBV5-6 and TRBJ2-3): DAGVTQSPTHLIKTRGQQVTLRCSPKSGHDTVSWYQQALGQGPQFIFQYYEEEERQRGNFPDRFSGHQFPNYSSELNVNALLLGDSALYLCASSLSFPGADTQYFGPGTRLTVL.